These 19 T cell receptor beta chains were sequenced from one sample in a study of blood T cells in healthy people across ages. Then a second PCR, running roughly 7 to 11 cycles, was carried out with a sample-barcoded 5' primer and a J-beta primer mix. TCRdb re-called the 5' RACE reads with MiXCR, one entry per CDR3 protein. There are some 1,500,000 distinct CDR3 sequences in the sample; under 55% occur only once, and 4% lies in the top ten. Sequencing was carried out using blood. These receptors came from a woman aged 18-29 years in good health.

CDR3 coding DNA: TGTGCCAGCAGAACCTGGGAGTTAAACACTGAAGCTTTCTTT. Translated, it gives CASRTWELNTEAFF. The chain has TRBV6-2 or TRBV6-3 and TRBJ1-1; no clear D gene. Trimming removed 6 bases from V and 2 bases from J, with 13 bases in between. Per the germline V gene, CDR1 is MNHEY and CDR2 is SVGEGT. The CDR3 has 14 residues.

This chain links TRBV14 with TRBJ2-1, with D possibly being TRBD1 (6 bases). The CDR3 consists of 14 residues. From germline, CDR1 is SGHDN and CDR2 FVKESK. Trimming removed 0 bases at V and 9 bases at J, with 12 bases between. CDR3 sequence: CASSQDPGVVEQFF. The CDR3 DNA reads TGTGCCAGCAGCCAAGACCCAGGGGTGGTTGAGCAGTTCTTC.

The genes are TRBV27 and TRBJ1-1; D ambiguous. The CDR3 length is 11 residues. V was cut by 11 bases and J by 4 bases, with 11 bases left in between. Germline V gene data show CDR1 as MNHEY and CDR2 as SMNVEV (reference sequence). The CDR3: CAAWARTEAFF. Written as DNA, the CDR3 is TGTGCCGCATGGGCGCGCACTGAAGCTTTCTTT.

This CDR3 reads CSALNRDEQYF. DNA of the CDR3: TGCAGTGCTTTAAACAGGGACGAGCAGTACTTC. This chain joins TRBV20-1 and TRBJ2-7, with TRBD1 as a possible D gene (6 bases). There are 11 residues in the CDR3. CDR1 and CDR2 (germline): DFQATT, SNEGSKA (reference sequence). V shed 5 bases and J shed 5 bases, with 10 bases lying between them.

CDR3 loop: CASSSHLDTQYF. CDR3 coding DNA: TGTGCCAGCAGCTCTCACTTAGATACGCAGTATTTT. The chain has TRBV7-8 and TRBJ2-3; unclear D gene. V was pared by 4 bases and J by 5 bases, with 7 bases between. Germline V gene data show CDR1 as SGHVS and CDR2 as FQNEAQ. This CDR3 spans 12 amino acids. Complete variable domain (other parts from reference TRBV7-8 and TRBJ2-3): GAGVSQSPRYKVAKRGQDVALRCDPISGHVSLFWYQQALGQGPEFLTYFQNEAQLDKSGLPSDRFFAERPEGSVSTLKIQRTQQEDSAVYLCASSSHLDTQYFGPGTRLTVL.

This clonotype turned up a few times. The genes are TRBV18 and TRBJ1-5; D is possibly TRBD1 (6 bases). The length of the CDR3 is 13 residues. V was shortened by 5 bases and J by 4 bases, with 9 bases between the two germline ends. CDR1 and CDR2 (germline): KGHSH, LQKENI. The DNA of the CDR3 is TGTGCCAGCTCAGCGACAGGTAATCAGCCCCAGCATTTT. This translates into CASSATGNQPQHF.

The chain is built from TRBV18 and TRBJ2-3; a weak D match, TRBD2 (5 bases). This CDR3 has 13 residues. CDR1 is KGHSH and CDR2 is LQKENI in the germline V gene. With 3 bases removed from V and 5 bases from J, the gap between germline ends came to 9 bases. CDR3 DNA sequence: TGTGCCAGCTCACCGACTAACGGAGATACGCAGTATTTT. Translated: CASSPTNGDTQYF. Supplemented by reference TRBV18 and TRBJ2-3, the full variable domain reads NAGVMQNPRHLVRRRGQEARLRCSPMKGHSHVYWYRQLPEEGLKFMVYLQKENIIDESGMPKERFSAEFPKEGPSILRIQQVVRGDSAAYFCASSPTNGDTQYFGPGTRLTVL.

V usage is TRBV7-2 and J usage is TRBJ1-5; a possible D gene is TRBD1 (5 bases). V was pared by 2 bases and J by 3 bases, with 11 bases between. The germline CDR1 and CDR2 sequences are SGHTA and FQGNSA. This CDR3 is built from 15 residues. CDR3 bases: TGTGCCAGCAGCTTAAGGGACGGAGCCAATCAGCCCCAGCATTTT. It codes for CASSLRDGANQPQHF.

This clonotype has a handful of counts. The V call is TRBV21-1, the J call TRBJ2-3. TRBV21-1 is recorded as a pseudogene. The length of the CDR3 is 16 residues. The CDR3 DNA reads as TGTGCCAGCAGCAAGCCCAAGGGTCTCCACACAGATACGCAGTATTTT. Translation: CASSKPKGLHTDTQYF.

This rearrangement joins TRBV18 to TRBJ1-5; 7 positions match TRBD1. J lost 4 bases, V lost 3 bases, and 3 bases had no gene match. The CDR3 runs 14 residues. From germline, CDR1 is KGHSH and CDR2 LQKENI. The CDR3 DNA is TGTGCCAGCTCACCGCAGGGGGAAAATCAGCCCCAGCATTTT. This translates into CASSPQGENQPQHF.

A few counts support this clonotype. The genes are TRBV11-3 and TRBJ2-3, with D uncertain. Germline CDR1 and CDR2: SGHNT and YENEEA. V lost 3 bases, J lost 5 bases, and 9 bases lay in between. This CDR3 region has 13 residues. DNA of the CDR3: TGTGCCAGCAGCTTCTCTGAAAAAGATACGCAGTATTTT. Amino acid sequence: CASSFSEKDTQYF.

Worth noting for this clonotype: One end of the junction varies from germline; a read error may be responsible. The chain has TRBV5-1 and TRBJ2-7; 8 bases are a match to TRBD1. Germline V CDR1 and CDR2: SGHRS, YFSETQ. The CDR3 covers 14 residues. CDR3 nucleotides: TGCGTCAGCAGCAGGACAGGGATAACCTACGAGCAGTACTTC. Translation gives CVSSRTGITYEQYF. Using reference TRBV5-1 and TRBJ2-7 for the parts outside the CDR3, the full variable domain is KAGVTQTPRYLIKTRGQQVTLSCSPISGHRSVSWYQQTPGQGLQFLFEYFSETQRNKGNFPGRFSGRQFSNSRSEMNVSTLELGDSALYLCVSSRTGITYEQYFGPGTRLTVT.

The sample holds many counts of this clonotype. The chain's CDR3 is CASSLARTQYF. DNA for the CDR3: TGTGCCAGCAGCTTAGCTCGAACGCAGTATTTT. The chain combines TRBV7-2 with TRBJ2-3; D is ambiguous. Germline-derived CDR1 and CDR2 are SGHTA and FQGNSA. The CDR3 consists of 11 residues. Trimming cost V 0 bases and J 9 bases, with 4 bases left between them.

The chain joins TRBV7-9 to TRBJ1-2; a weak D match, TRBD1 (6 bases). CDR3 length equals 14 residues. CDR1 is SEHNR, CDR2 FQNEAQ, per germline (reference sequence). V was pared by 5 bases and J by 3 bases, with 13 bases between. The CDR3 DNA reads TGTGCCAGCAGCCCGAATACAGGGTACTATGGCTACACCTTC. It codes for CASSPNTGYYGYTF.

This clonotype was recorded once. The rearrangement links TRBV20-1 to TRBJ2-5; D possibly corresponds to TRBD2 (6 bases). Deletions cut 0 bases from V and 1 base from J, with 15 bases between. The germline CDR1 and CDR2 sequences are DFQATT and SNEGSKA (reference sequence). The CDR3 totals 16 residues. The CDR3 region has the DNA TGCAGTGCTAGAGATCTAAGCGGGCCCATCCAAGAGACCCAGTACTTC. This sequence encodes CSARDLSGPIQETQYF.

This clonotype occurred a few times. The chain uses TRBV6-1 and TRBJ2-1; TRBD2 matches at 13 bases. This CDR3 comprises 17 residues. Germline CDR1 reads MNHNS; CDR2 reads SASEGT. Trimming at V came to 5 bases and at J to 8 bases, leaving 12 bases not matched to a gene. CDR3 loop: CASSRTSGSPFFYEQFF. For the CDR3, the DNA is TGTGCCAGCAGTCGGACTAGCGGGAGTCCGTTTTTCTATGAGCAGTTCTTC.

A remark on this clonotype: At one end the junction does not follow the germline gene, possibly because of a read error. The chain recombines TRBV20-1 with TRBJ2-3, with 12 positions matching TRBD2. Germline V gene lookup returns CDR1 DFQATT and CDR2 SNEGSKA (reference sequence). The CDR3 totals 17 residues. CDR3 region: CSTRVPATSGGRDTQYF. The DNA of the CDR3 is TGCAGTACTAGAGTCCCGGCGACTAGCGGGGGAAGAGATACGCAGTATTTT.

About this clonotype: Relative to the germline gene, one junction end is altered; a read error may explain this. This sequence joins TRBV4-3 and TRBJ2-7; unclear D gene. Germline-derived CDR1 and CDR2 are LGHNA and YSLEER. The CDR3 is made up of 14 amino acids. The CDR3 region has the DNA TGCGCCGGCAGCCAAAACCTGGGCGCCTACGAGCAGTACTTC. It codes for CAGSQNLGAYEQYF.

This rearrangement joins TRBV21-1 to TRBJ2-1. TRBV21-1 counts as a pseudogene. CDR3 length equals 12 residues. CDR3 protein: CASSRKAYEQFF. The CDR3 DNA reads TGTGCCAGCAGCAGAAAGGCCTACGAGCAGTTCTTC.